This T cell receptor beta chain was recovered during a study of T cell responses to AZD1222 COVID-19 vaccine. A word on this clone: What it binds is not known.

The CDR3 loop spans 14 amino acids. The V end was cut by 3 bases, the J end by 2 bases, with 12 bases between. Germline lookup yields CDR1 SGDLS and CDR2 YYNGEE. Points from the study as a whole: A reported finding is that nearly half of spike-specific TCRs target unmutated variant regions. After the peak T cell response, and only then, were repertoires sampled. The donor cohort was predominantly white British with a female majority, and clonal diversity may have been underestimated. Vaccination with two AZD1222 doses was followed by a rise in Spike-specific TCR breadth and depth.

TCRdb's table, derived via immunoSEQ multiplex PCR, lists solely in-frame clones and lacks some. The sample has 95,000 or so clones, roughly 90% seen once; the top ten hold roughly 2.8%. The material was peripheral blood, obtained on day 0 of AZD1222 vaccination. The chain uses TRBV9 and TRBJ2-7, with D possibly TRBD1 on 6 matching bases. The origin of this receptor is an adult in good health. CDR3 DNA sequence: TGTGCCAGCAGCGAACAGGGAGTACCCTACGAGCAGTACTTC. It specifies CASSEQGVPYEQYF.